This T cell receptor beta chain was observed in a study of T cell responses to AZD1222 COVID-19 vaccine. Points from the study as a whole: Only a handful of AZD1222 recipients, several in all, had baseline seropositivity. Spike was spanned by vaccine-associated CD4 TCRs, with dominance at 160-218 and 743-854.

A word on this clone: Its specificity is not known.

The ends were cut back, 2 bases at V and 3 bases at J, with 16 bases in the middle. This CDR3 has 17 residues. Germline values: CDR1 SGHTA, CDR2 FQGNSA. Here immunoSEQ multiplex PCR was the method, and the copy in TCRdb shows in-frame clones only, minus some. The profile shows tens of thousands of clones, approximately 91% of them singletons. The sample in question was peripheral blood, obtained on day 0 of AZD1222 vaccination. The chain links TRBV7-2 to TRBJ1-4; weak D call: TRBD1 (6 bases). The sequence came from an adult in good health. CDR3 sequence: CASSLYTGRAANEKLFF. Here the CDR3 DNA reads TGTGCCAGCAGCTTATATACAGGGAGGGCAGCTAATGAAAAACTGTTTTTT.